Listed below are T cell receptor beta chains from one sample, sequenced in a study of CD8 T cells in Susac syndrome. TCRdb itself ran the immunoSEQ multiplex PCR reads through MiXCR, one entry per CDR3 protein. The sample lists some 300,000 distinct CDR3 sequences; about 89% were seen once. The sample consisted of CD8+ T cells from PBMCs. These receptors came from a human donor with multiple sclerosis. The CDR3 runs from the conserved cysteine through the conserved F or W. A D gene is named only where the DNA matches it firmly. Not every row has a clone size; where given, it reads once, few, many or a size class.

j_call clone_size v_call d_call cdr3_nt cdr3_aa
TRBJ1-6 NA TRBV6-2/TRBV6-3 NA TGTGCCAGCACCGGATCGACAGGTCTGTTCAGTTCACCCCTCCACTTT CASTGSTGLFSSPLHF
TRBJ2-1 NA TRBV29-1 NA TGCAGCGTTCTTGCGTCCGGGTACAATGAGCAGTTCTTC CSVLASGYNEQFF
TRBJ2-3 few TRBV6-1 TRBD1 TGTGCCAGCAGTAAAACCCCGGGACAGGGGAAAGATACGCAGTATTTT CASSKTPGQGKDTQYF
TRBJ1-5 NA TRBV18 NA TGTGCCAGCTCACCCGACGGGTCTTTTAGCAATCAGCCCCAGCATTTT CASSPDGSFSNQPQHF
TRBJ1-1 NA TRBV6-6 NA TGTGCCAGCAGTTATACCAGGGGACAGAACACTGAAGCTTTCTTT CASSYTRGQNTEAFF
TRBJ2-7 NA TRBV10-2 TRBD2 TGCGCCAGCAGTGATGAAGGAGCGGGAGTTCTTTTAGGCGAGCAGTACTTC CASSDEGAGVLLGEQYF
TRBJ2-2 NA TRBV24-1 NA TGTGCCACCAGTGATTTCGGTCTGACCGGGGAGCTGTTTTTT CATSDFGLTGELFF
TRBJ1-2 NA TRBV4-3 NA TGCGCCAGCAGCCAAGATCCCCGGGAACCCGGACTCTATGGCTACACCTTC CASSQDPREPGLYGYTF
TRBJ2-2 NA TRBV29-1 NA TGCAGCGTTCTTCAAGGGACACCGGGATTCACCGGGGAGCTGTTTTTT CSVLQGTPGFTGELFF
TRBJ1-6 NA TRBV7-9 NA TGTGCCAGCAGCTTAACGGAACTAGTGGTCTCACCCCTCCACTTT CASSLTELVVSPLHF
TRBJ2-1 NA TRBV11-2 NA TGTGCCAGCAGCCCCGTGGAGAATGAGCAGTTCTTC CASSPVENEQFF
TRBJ2-3 few TRBV5-4 TRBD1 TGTGCCAGCAGCTTGGGTGCAGGGGGCCTAGATACGCAGTATTTT CASSLGAGGLDTQYF
TRBJ2-1 NA TRBV4-3 NA TGCGCCAGCAGCCAAGAATGGGCCAAGGGGCGCAATGAGCAGTTCTTC CASSQEWAKGRNEQFF
TRBJ1-5 NA TRBV30 TRBD1 TGTGCCTGGCGGGGACAGGGGAATCAGCCCCAGCATTTT CAWRGQGNQPQHF
TRBJ2-7 NA TRBV14 NA TGTGCCAGCAGCCAAGATTCTACCTATGGAGAGGAGCAGTACTTC CASSQDSTYGEEQYF
TRBJ2-7 NA TRBV19 NA TGTGCCAGTAGTATGGTTGGTTTGGGCTACGAGCAGTACTTC CASSMVGLGYEQYF
TRBJ2-7 NA TRBV18 TRBD1 TGTGCCAGCTTCGGGGACAGCCGCTACGAGCAGTACTTC CASFGDSRYEQYF
TRBJ2-7 NA TRBV12-3/TRBV12-4 NA TGTGCCAGCAGTTTTATCAACGAGCAGTACTTC CASSFINEQYF
TRBJ1-1 NA TRBV27 NA TGTGCCAGCAGTTTATATCCGAAGAACACTGAAGCTTTCTTT CASSLYPKNTEAFF
TRBJ2-7 few TRBV30 TRBD2 TGTGCCTGGAGTTGGGGGGCTAGCGGGTCCTACGAGCAGTACTTC CAWSWGASGSYEQYF
TRBJ2-1 NA TRBV20-1 TRBD2 TGCAGTGTGGGAACTAGCGAGGACAATGAGCAGTTCTTC CSVGTSEDNEQFF
TRBJ2-5 once TRBV3-1 TRBD2 TGTGCCAGCAGCCACGGACTAGCGGGGGGCGACGAAGAGACCCAGTACTTC CASSHGLAGGDEETQYF
TRBJ2-5 NA TRBV7-9 NA TGTGCCAGCAGCCCCTTAGGGTACCAAGAGACCCAGTACTTC CASSPLGYQETQYF
TRBJ1-2 NA TRBV6-2/TRBV6-3 NA TGTGCCAGCAGTTACTCGGGATCGTACTATGGCTACACCTTC CASSYSGSYYGYTF